One sample yielded the 27 T cell receptor beta chains listed below, sequenced in a study of blood T cell repertoires in COVID-19. The data were produced by immunoSEQ multiplex PCR, yet TCRdb's version contains in-frame clones alone and is incomplete. Of 50,000 to 80,000 clones detected, about 76% appear once; the ten largest clones hold 4% to 5.5%. The sequencing sample was made of peripheral blood. These receptors all stem from a human donor in a cohort sampled during active COVID-19.

This chain joins TRBV5-6 and TRBJ2-3; D is ambiguous. Deletions cut 4 bases from V and 6 bases from J, with 12 bases between. The CDR3 sequence is 13 residues long. CDR1 SGHDT and CDR2 YYEEEE come from the germline V gene. The CDR3 loop reads CASSNKRMDTQYF. CDR3 DNA: TGTGCCAGCAGCAACAAGAGGATGGATACGCAGTATTTT.

This sequence joins TRBV9 and TRBJ2-7, with D perhaps matching TRBD1 (6 bases). Germline lookup yields CDR1 SGDLS and CDR2 YYNGEE. The CDR3 length is 14 residues. Trimming stripped 0 bases from V and 0 bases from J, with 7 bases between. CDR3 residues: CASSVGGHSYEQYF. The CDR3 DNA reads as TGTGCCAGCAGCGTAGGGGGACACTCCTACGAGCAGTACTTC.

The chain links TRBV7-9 to TRBJ2-3, with 12 bases that match TRBD2. CDR1 and CDR2 (germline): SEHNR, FQNEAQ (reference sequence). J gave up 2 bases and V 6 bases, and 6 bases lay outside the gene matches. The CDR3 runs to 16 residues. The CDR3: CASRRLAGALTDTQYF. For the CDR3, the DNA is TGTGCCAGCAGAAGACTAGCGGGGGCCCTCACAGATACGCAGTATTTT.

The chain uses TRBV5-5 and TRBJ1-1, with D perhaps TRBD1 (6 bases). Looked up from germline, CDR1 is SGHKS and CDR2 is YYEKEE (reference sequence). V shed 4 bases and J shed 4 bases, with 11 bases lying between them. The CDR3 has 13 residues. The CDR3 is CASSQGRSTEAFF. The CDR3, as DNA: TGTGCCAGCAGCCAGGGGCGAAGCACTGAAGCTTTCTTT.

The rearrangement joins TRBV6-6 to TRBJ2-7, with TRBD1 as a possible D gene (5 bases). V lost 0 bases, J lost 4 bases, and 7 bases lay in between. This CDR3 has 13 residues. Germline values: CDR1 MNHNY, CDR2 SVGAGI (reference sequence). The CDR3: CASSYSAGYEQYF. The CDR3, as DNA: TGTGCCAGCAGTTACTCGGCAGGGTACGAGCAGTACTTC.

The V call is TRBV11-2, the J call TRBJ1-3, with 9 bases fitting TRBD1. The CDR3 has 16 residues. CDR1 is SGHAT and CDR2 is FQNNGV in the germline V gene. V was pared by 5 bases and J by 3 bases, with 8 bases of the junction left unmatched. For the CDR3, the DNA is TGTGCCAGCAGCCACATAAACAGGGGGCGTGGAAACACCATATATTTT. As protein: CASSHINRGRGNTIYF. Full variable domain (missing parts from reference TRBV11-2 and TRBJ1-3): EAGVAQSPRYKIIEKRQSVAFWCNPISGHATLYWYQQILGQGPKLLIQFQNNGVVDDSQLPKDRFSAERLKGVDSTLKIQPAKLEDSAVYLCASSHINRGRGNTIYFGEGSWLTVV.

V and J are TRBV21-1 and TRBJ1-1; TRBD1, the D gene given by the table, was not confirmed from the DNA. TRBV21-1 is a pseudogene locus. CDR3 length equals 17 residues. CDR3 sequence reads: CASSEGVDRGGNTEAFF. The CDR3 DNA is TGTGCCAGCAGTGAGGGGGTTGACAGGGGAGGTAACACTGAAGCTTTCTTT.

The chain is built from TRBV20-1 and TRBJ2-1; a weak D match, TRBD1 (6 bases). V lost 4 bases, J lost 10 bases, and 11 bases lay in between. CDR3 length: 11 amino acids. Germline CDR1 is DFQATT and CDR2 is SNEGSKA (reference sequence). The CDR3 DNA reads as TGCAGTGCTACACTGGACAGAGAGCAGTTCTTC. Protein: CSATLDREQFF.

This clone turned up a few times. This CDR3 reads CASSQGSRGTDTQYF. The CDR3 coding sequence is TGCGCCAGCAGCCAAGGGTCCCGGGGAACAGATACGCAGTATTTT. The chain carries TRBV4-3 and TRBJ2-3; perhaps TRBD2 as D (5 bases). In germline, CDR1 is LGHNA, CDR2 YSLEER. Trimming cost V 1 base and J 3 bases, with 11 bases left between them. This CDR3 spans 15 amino acids.

The chain links TRBV7-3 to TRBJ2-5, with a tentative D call TRBD2 (7 bases). The CDR3 runs to 15 residues. Trimming pared 5 bases from V and 9 bases from J, leaving 22 bases between. Per germline, CDR1 SGHTA and CDR2 FQGTGA. CDR3 nucleotide sequence: TGTGCCAGCAGCATTACCGGGACACCTGGGGGGGCCCAGTACTTC. Encoded protein: CASSITGTPGGAQYF. The variable domain in full, with the rest retrieved from reference TRBV7-3 and TRBJ2-5, is GAGVSQTPSNKVTEKGKYVELRCDPISGHTALYWYRQSLGQGPEFLIYFQGTGAADDSGLPNDRFFAVRPEGSVSTLKIQRTERGDSAVYLCASSITGTPGGAQYFGPGTRLLVL.

The chain couples TRBV5-1 to TRBJ2-1; 9 nucleotides line up with TRBD1. V trimming: 4 bases; J trimming: 8 bases; junction bases outside the gene matches: 13. This CDR3 is 16 amino acids long. Germline CDR1 is SGHRS and CDR2 is YFSETQ. As DNA, the CDR3 is TGCGCCAGCAGCGCAATGAACAGGGGGCAGAGAGATGAGCAGTTCTTC. Amino acid sequence: CASSAMNRGQRDEQFF. Supplemented by reference TRBV5-1 and TRBJ2-1, the full variable domain reads KAGVTQTPRYLIKTRGQQVTLSCSPISGHRSVSWYQQTPGQGLQFLFEYFSETQRNKGNFPGRFSGRQFSNSRSEMNVSTLELGDSALYLCASSAMNRGQRDEQFFGPGTRLTVL.

V is TRBV2 and J is TRBJ2-1, with 8 bases identical to TRBD2. The CDR3 totals 16 residues. The germline gives CDR1 SNHLY, CDR2 FYNNEI. V lost 2 bases, J lost 0 bases, and 3 bases stayed unmatched. The CDR3 DNA reads TGTGCCAGCAGTGAACGCCGGGGGGGCTCCTACAATGAGCAGTTCTTC. Translated, it gives CASSERRGGSYNEQFF.

This rearrangement joins TRBV6-5 to TRBJ1-2, with D perhaps matching TRBD1 (6 bases). Germline V lookup: CDR1 MNHEY, CDR2 SVGAGI. The CDR3 is made up of 13 amino acids. Trimming stripped 6 bases from V and 4 bases from J, with 12 bases between. DNA of the CDR3: TGTGCCAGCAGCCAAGGACAGATCTATGGCTACACCTTC. This encodes CASSQGQIYGYTF.

This clone appeared a few times. V gene TRBV7-8 combines with J gene TRBJ2-2; 8 nucleotides match TRBD1. Germline V gene lookup returns CDR1 SGHVS and CDR2 FQNEAQ. Trimming removed 2 bases from V and 2 bases from J; junction bases left unmatched: 1. The CDR3 is 15 residues long. For the CDR3, the DNA is TGTGCCAGCAGCTTACCAGGGGGCAACACCGGGGAGCTGTTTTTT. Protein sequence: CASSLPGGNTGELFF.

The chain employs TRBV3-1 (or the pseudogene TRBV3-2) and TRBJ1-3; D is unresolved. Germline-derived CDR1 and CDR2 are LGHDT and YNNKEL (reference sequence). Trimming took 4 bases from V and 4 from J, leaving 8 bases between them. The CDR3 sequence is 13 residues long. CDR3 amino acids: CASSPRGGNTIYF. For the CDR3, the DNA is TGTGCCAGCAGCCCCAGAGGGGGAAACACCATATATTTT.

The chain couples TRBV3-1 (or the pseudogene TRBV3-2) to TRBJ2-3; D is perhaps TRBD2 (5 bases). V gave up 4 bases and J gave up 4 bases, with 18 bases separating them. Germline-derived CDR1 and CDR2 are LGHDT and YNNKEL (reference sequence). The CDR3 is 16 residues long. The CDR3 bases are TGTGCCAGCAGCCGGCTTATTATGGGGAGTTCAGATACGCAGTATTTT. It codes for CASSRLIMGSSDTQYF.

The sample holds a few counts of this clone. The CDR3: CASSSTISGYTF. The CDR3 DNA follows: TGTGCCAGCAGTTCCACAATATCGGGCTACACCTTC. The chain uses TRBV28 and TRBJ1-2; D is uncertain. From germline, CDR1 is MDHEN and CDR2 SYDVKM. The CDR3 runs to 12 residues. The V end lost 4 bases, the J end lost 8 bases, and 11 bases lay between the germline ends.

CDR3 sequence (DNA): TGTGCCAGCAGCTTGCTCACCTCCAGGGGTTTAGAGTTCTTC. The encoded protein is CASSLLTSRGLEFF. This chain uses TRBV5-4 with TRBJ2-1, with D maybe TRBD1 (6 bases). V lost 1 base and J lost 14, with 19 bases in between. Looked up from germline, CDR1 is SGHNT and CDR2 is YYREEE (reference sequence). The CDR3 runs 14 residues.

The chain combines TRBV10-3 with TRBJ2-3, with D possibly TRBD1 on 5 matching bases. The CDR3 spans 13 residues. Per the germline V gene, CDR1 is ENHRY and CDR2 is SYGVKD. Trimming took off 6 bases at V and 5 bases at J, with 12 bases between the two ends. The CDR3 here is CAISFAQGDTQYF. The CDR3 DNA is TGTGCCATCAGCTTCGCGCAGGGAGATACGCAGTATTTT.

The CDR3 region has the DNA TGTGCCAGTGGCGGGACTAGCGAGACCCAGTACTTC. This encodes CASGGTSETQYF. The chain couples TRBV7-8 to TRBJ2-5; 9 positions match TRBD2. Losses at the gene ends were 9 bases for V and 5 bases for J; bases not matched to a gene: 4. The CDR3 is made up of 12 amino acids. Germline V gene data show CDR1 as SGHVS and CDR2 as FQNEAQ.

This clone was picked up one time. The rearrangement joins TRBV6-5 to TRBJ2-4, with D possibly being TRBD1 (5 bases). Germline CDR1 reads MNHEY; CDR2 reads SVGAGI. The CDR3 consists of 15 residues. Between the trimmed V and J ends, which lost 7 bases and 9 bases, there was a span of 22 bases. CDR3 in amino acids: CASKTEAGRSGIQYF. The CDR3 nucleotides are TGTGCCAGCAAGACAGAGGCAGGGCGGAGTGGCATTCAGTACTTC.

This clone was counted only a few times. The chain joins TRBV27 to TRBJ2-2; 7 nucleotides line up with TRBD2. The V gene end was trimmed by 7 bases and the J gene end by 5 bases; junction bases not matched to a gene: 19. Germline loops: CDR1 MNHEY, CDR2 SMNVEV (reference sequence). The CDR3 covers 18 residues. The CDR3 spells CASTHLTGTGGLTGELFF. The CDR3 nucleotides are TGTGCCAGCACCCATCTAACCGGGACGGGGGGTCTGACCGGGGAGCTGTTTTTT.

This rearrangement joins TRBV7-9 to TRBJ2-7; 8 bases match TRBD1. V gave up 5 bases and J gave up 6 bases; unmatched junction bases: 21. The CDR3 is made up of 18 amino acids. The germline gives CDR1 SEHNR, CDR2 FQNEAQ (reference sequence). Written as DNA, the CDR3 is TGTGCCAGCAGCCCAGTAATAGGCCGGACAGGGAATAGAGGCGAGCAGTACTTC. Translation: CASSPVIGRTGNRGEQYF.

The chain links TRBV30 to TRBJ1-6; D unclear. The germline CDR1 and CDR2 sequences are GTSNPN and SVGIG (reference sequence). The V and J ends lost 4 bases and 6 bases respectively, with 16 bases between them. The CDR3 contains 15 residues. CDR3 sequence: CAWKTAGNINSPLHF. The CDR3 DNA reads as TGTGCCTGGAAGACGGCGGGAAACATTAATTCACCCCTCCACTTT.

The chain employs TRBV19 and TRBJ1-1; D possibly corresponds to TRBD1 (5 bases). Germline V lookup: CDR1 LNHDA, CDR2 SQIVND (reference sequence). V was trimmed by 3 bases and J by 0 bases, leaving 11 bases between them. This CDR3 has 15 residues. The CDR3 coding sequence is TGTGCCAGTAGTATGGGGCGGACGATGAACACTGAAGCTTTCTTT. Its translation: CASSMGRTMNTEAFF.

The chain combines TRBV2 with TRBJ2-7; no reliable D call. CDR3 length: 13 residues. The germline V gene encodes CDR1 SNHLY and CDR2 FYNNEI. V gave up 1 base and J gave up 3 bases, with 7 bases separating them. The CDR3 DNA sequence: TGTGCCAGCAGTGAAGTCAGAAGCTACGAGCAGTACTTC. Its protein product is CASSEVRSYEQYF.

This clone has a count of ten or more. This chain links TRBV7-9 with TRBJ1-2; D gene uncertain. The CDR3 runs to 11 residues. Germline V CDR1 and CDR2: SEHNR, FQNEAQ (reference sequence). Trimming shortened V by 7 bases and J by 13 bases, and 16 bases separated the two germline ends. CDR3: CASTADGICTF. In DNA, the CDR3 is TGTGCCAGCACCGCCGACGGGATTTGCACCTTC.